This TCR beta chain came from a study of early T cells in non-severe SARS-CoV-2 infection. Study details: The input, bulk RNA from unsorted whole blood, was sequenced, and chains were unpaired. Notes on the study in general: VDJdb matching, biased toward anti-spike CD8 responses, missed private and CD4 specificities.

V was pared by 2 bases and J by 6 bases, with 10 bases of the junction left unmatched. The CDR3 is made up of 16 amino acids. The germline V gene encodes CDR1 MNHNS and CDR2 SASEGT. This clonotype was recorded a few times. Its antigen is as yet unknown. The CDR3 does not close with the conserved phenylalanine or tryptophan, likely indicating a read error. Individual cDNA molecules were tagged with unique molecular identifiers, the study reported. MiXCR was run by TCRdb on the 5' RACE reads, yielding one entry per CDR3 protein. Here the sample spans around 45,000 distinct CDR3 sequences, roughly 7.3% being singletons.

The source is an adult who was a healthcare worker with PCR-confirmed SARS-CoV-2 infection or an uninfected control (not recorded which). The chain carries TRBV6-1 and TRBJ2-5; 9 nucleotides match TRBD1. The sample was whole blood. CDR3 sequence reads: CASSEMLQGARKTQYS. The DNA of the CDR3 is TGTGCCAGCAGTGAAATGTTACAGGGGGCGCGAAAGACCCAGTACTCC.